Listed below are T cell receptor beta chains from one sample, sequenced in a study of a mutant IDH1 vaccine in newly diagnosed glioma. Method: immunoSEQ multiplex PCR; TCRdb's copy keeps in-frame clones and lacks some. The sample shows about 88,000 clones, about 80% of them seen only once. The sequenced sample was PBMCs, obtained from a glioma patient treated with radiotherapy, temozolomide or both. The receptors were gathered from a man aged 40-49 years with glioma. Some clones in this sample may be carry-over from other donors' samples. Each CDR3 is given without its conserved first and last residue. Where a row states a size, it is once, few, many or the class of an expanded clone; other rows omit it.

j_call	clone_size	v_call	cdr3_aa
TRBJ2-7	NA	TRBV4-1	ASSQDTGGGAGPSYEQY
TRBJ2-2	once	TRBV6-5	ASSYGSLTGELF
TRBJ2-3	NA	TRBV5-1	ASSSLGLAGGRVDTQY
TRBJ2-5	NA	TRBV4-2	ASSQKGSETQY
TRBJ2-3	NA	TRBV5-1	ASSLDLAGGVTDTQY
TRBJ2-2	NA	TRBV4-1	ASSQAIGWELF
TRBJ1-4	NA	TRBV30	AWSSRALDEKLF
TRBJ1-2	NA	TRBV10-1	ASSLNPNYGYT
TRBJ1-2	NA	TRBV5-4	ASSLGGGPPRGDGYT
TRBJ1-5	NA	TRBV2	ASCAPGTISQPQH
TRBJ2-1	NA	TRBV7-9	ASSPQYGEQF
TRBJ2-3	NA	TRBV2	ASSERGQGADTQY
TRBJ1-1	NA	TRBV19	ASSIDHRAATEAF
TRBJ1-1	once	TRBV6-4	ASSDQVNTEAF
TRBJ2-3	NA	TRBV25-1	ASSADPRGTDTQY
TRBJ1-4	NA	TRBV5-8	ASSLFGARNNEKLF
TRBJ1-2	NA	TRBV25-1	ASSELEGDYGYT
TRBJ1-5	NA	TRBV2	ASSERTGWNQPQH
TRBJ1-1	once	TRBV6-5	ASSEWTANTEAF
TRBJ2-7	NA	TRBV18	ASATGAGSYEQY
TRBJ1-1	NA	TRBV13	ASSRQGEAF
TRBJ2-2	NA	TRBV6-6	ASSYSERAGELF
TRBJ1-2	few	TRBV2	ASSEEGPAGYT
TRBJ1-4	NA	TRBV6-5	ASSYRGSAEKLF
TRBJ1-6	NA	TRBV2	ASTQLGIGGSPLH
TRBJ2-7	NA	TRBV6-5	ASRNTGTGGREQY
TRBJ1-3	few	TRBV6-1	ASRSKGGNTIY
TRBJ2-5	NA	TRBV7-9	ASSLYLRETQY
TRBJ2-7	NA	TRBV6-5	ASSLDRLTYEQY
TRBJ1-2	NA	TRBV6-5	ASTSGNRAGYGYT
TRBJ1-2	NA	TRBV6-1	ASSDDIRDRGKNGYT
TRBJ1-2	NA	TRBV15	ATSRDLGAQGYT
TRBJ1-4	NA	TRBV18	ASSPNRGRNEKLF
TRBJ2-7	NA	TRBV6-5	ASSYKLLAGYEQY
TRBJ2-7	NA	TRBV30	AWSGGGPGEY
TRBJ2-5	NA	TRBV5-1	ASSLVADILETQY
TRBJ1-1	once	TRBV5-1	ASSSTGWNTEAF
TRBJ1-6	NA	TRBV4-1	ASSQEHGDPLH
TRBJ2-7	NA	TRBV5-1	ASSLGLATYEQY
TRBJ2-5	NA	TRBV4-1	ASSQQKLAGAGQETQY
TRBJ1-2	NA	TRBV6-5	ASRGGQGYT
TRBJ2-2	NA	TRBV4-1	ASSPNQGTGELF
TRBJ1-1	NA	TRBV27	ASSMNIGNTEAF
TRBJ2-7	NA	TRBV6-5	ASSPGSYEQY
TRBJ1-6	NA	TRBV6-6	ASSDREDSPLH
TRBJ2-5	NA	TRBV6-5	ASSYSRLTGQETQY
TRBJ2-1	NA	TRBV7-9	ASSQVGVVDEQF
TRBJ1-6	NA	TRBV7-9	ASSSWNSPLH
TRBJ1-1	few	TRBV19	ATWTGEAEAF
TRBJ2-3	NA	TRBV5-1	ASSLDPGTDTQY
TRBJ1-1	NA	TRBV5-6	ASFDRGSRVAEAF
TRBJ2-7	NA	TRBV19	ASSPDVAGSYEQY
TRBJ2-2	NA	TRBV9	ASSVEVQGHGELF
TRBJ1-2	NA	TRBV7-9	ASSSGQKPAYGYT
TRBJ1-2	NA	TRBV6-5	ASRTGTEIYGYT
TRBJ2-6	NA	TRBV2	ASSDISGANVLT
TRBJ2-3	NA	TRBV7-9	ASSFGLAGVADTQY
TRBJ1-1	NA	TRBV7-3	ASSLNVYSTEAF
TRBJ1-1	NA	TRBV2	ASRGSYTEAF